The source of this TCR beta chain is a study of T cells after yellow fever vaccination. This clonotype turned up a few times. Each CDR3 protein is one row after TCRdb ran MiXCR on the 5' RACE reads. Seen here are under 600,000 distinct CDR3 sequences, less than 25% observed once, and the top ten hold roughly 16%. The source material was PBMCs, sampled approximately 22 days after the first yellow fever vaccination. This clonotype was sampled from a man between 18 and 29 years old who received the YFV17D yellow fever vaccine.

CDR3 DNA: TGTGCCAGCAGCCGCACCGGGACAGGGGCCGGAGAAAAACTGTTTTTT. Translating it yields CASSRTGTGAGEKLFF. The chain couples TRBV7-9 to TRBJ1-4; 10 bases are shared with TRBD1. This CDR3 has 16 residues. The ends lost 5 bases at V and 8 bases at J; junction bases unmatched: 11. The V gene's germline CDR1 is SEHNR and CDR2 FQNEAQ (reference sequence). The whole variable domain, filled in from reference TRBV7-9 and TRBJ1-4, reads DTGVSQNPRHKITKRGQNVTFRCDPISEHNRLYWYRQTLGQGPEFLTYFQNEAQLEKSRLLSDRFSAERPKGSFSTLEIQRTEQGDSAMYLCASSRTGTGAGEKLFFGSGTQLSVL.